Below, 25 T cell receptor beta chains from the same sample are listed, as sequenced in a study of tumor-infiltrating lymphocytes in primary liver carcinoma. Production of TCR beta cDNA used approximately 0.55 ug total RNA together with a constant-region primer. ARM-PCR, slightly modified, supplied the TCR beta libraries through three nested multiplex PCR rounds. The first two PCR rounds used TRBV1-TRBV30 primers with a Cbeta primer, 9 to 10 cycles each. In TCRdb, the multiplex PCR reads were re-called with MiXCR into one record per CDR3 protein. The table lists 300,000 to 350,000 distinct CDR3 sequences, more than 55% of them singletons, with over 15% in the top ten. Researchers drew blood RNA from unsorted whole blood and extracted germline DNA as well. Sequencing input: peripheral blood. These TCRs come from a woman in her thirties with primary liver carcinoma and hepatitis B virus infection.

Comments on this clonotype: This sequence may be a read error, since a much larger clone differs from it by one base. The rearrangement joins TRBV12-3 or TRBV12-4 to TRBJ2-6; the match to TRBD1 covers 7 bases. This CDR3 is 18 amino acids long. V was clipped by 7 bases and J by 4 bases; unmatched bases: 16. CDR3 nucleotide sequence: TGTGCCAGCAACTCCCGCCGGGACAGCTCGTTAGGGGCCAACGTCCTGACTTTC. This translates into CASNSRRDSSLGANVLTF.

The genes are TRBV5-6 and TRBJ2-2; a weak D match, TRBD1 (5 bases). CDR1 and CDR2 (germline): SGHDT, YYEEEE. Trimming took 1 base from V and 2 from J, leaving 12 bases between them. This CDR3 spans 16 amino acids. The CDR3 nucleotides are TGTGCCAGCAGCTTGACAGGAGTGAGAAACACCGGGGAGCTGTTTTTT. The encoded protein is CASSLTGVRNTGELFF.

With regard to this clonotype: One base away lies a much larger clone, so this may be a sequencing read error. The gene calls are TRBV29-1 and TRBJ2-7; D is possibly TRBD1 (6 bases). The CDR3 extends over 14 amino acids. Trimming pared 7 bases from V and 6 bases from J, leaving 22 bases between. Germline V lookup: CDR1 SQVTM, CDR2 ANQGSEA. DNA of the CDR3: TGCAGCGCATATGGGACAAGGGGAAGTGGCGAGCAGTACTTC. It codes for CSAYGTRGSGEQYF.

J is TRBJ2-7 and V is TRBV4-1; D gene uncertain. Germline lookup yields CDR1 MGHRA and CDR2 YSYEKL. V lost 1 base, J lost 5 bases, and 18 bases lay in between. This CDR3 comprises 16 residues. The CDR3 sequence: CASSQGFTRLRHEQYF. In DNA form, the CDR3 reads TGCGCCAGCAGCCAAGGGTTCACGCGGCTTAGGCACGAGCAGTACTTC.

Details on this clonotype: A clone one base away is much larger, so this may be a read error. The V gene is TRBV4-3, the J gene TRBJ1-4; TRBD1 is a possible D gene (5 bases). Germline V gives CDR1 LGHNA, CDR2 YSLEER. The CDR3 spans 15 residues. CDR3 loop: CASSPGRATNEKQFF. Written as DNA, the CDR3 is TGCGCCAGCAGCCCGGGACGGGCAACTAATGAAAAACAGTTTTTT.

There are a few counts of this clonotype. The chain combines TRBV6-5 with TRBJ2-3; D is ambiguous. The CDR3 spans 11 residues. The V gene lost 6 bases and the J gene lost 9 bases, with 10 bases spanning the gap. Germline V gives CDR1 MNHEY, CDR2 SVGAGI. The CDR3 loop is CASSLGKTQYF. The CDR3, as DNA: TGTGCCAGCAGCCTTGGAAAAACGCAGTATTTT.

Here the CDR3 reads CASSWTGTQETQYF. The DNA for the CDR3 is TGTGCCAGCAGTTGGACAGGGACCCAAGAGACCCAGTACTTC. This chain uses TRBV6-2 or TRBV6-3 with TRBJ2-5; 8 bases map to TRBD1. CDR1 and CDR2 (germline): MNHEY, SVGEGT. CDR3 length: 14 amino acids. Trimming at V came to 4 bases and at J to 1 base, leaving 2 bases not matched to a gene.

Concerning this clonotype itself: The missing conserved phenylalanine or tryptophan at the end of this CDR3 makes a read error likely. No DNA is shown, since the ends of the CDR3 on it are uncertain; the CDR3 is the one TCRdb lists. V and J are TRBV11-3 and TRBJ2-7; the table assigns TRBD1, which was not confirmed against the DNA. In germline, CDR1 is SGHNT, CDR2 YENEEA. The CDR3 is 15 residues long, counting both termini. CDR3 sequence reads: CASSLESRSSYEQDY.

This clonotype was counted between two and nine times. The gene calls are TRBV25-1 and TRBJ2-2; D remains unclear. The CDR3 totals 14 residues. Germline CDR1 is MGHDK and CDR2 is SYGVNS. Trimming took off 6 bases at V and 2 bases at J, with 10 bases between the two ends. The CDR3 coding sequence is TGTGCCAGCAGGTCTACAGCCAACACCGGGGAGCTGTTTTTT. This encodes CASRSTANTGELFF.

This clonotype has only a few counts. This chain uses TRBV5-4 with TRBJ2-1; TRBD2 aligns across 8 bases. The CDR3 covers 17 residues. The V segment lost 4 bases and the J segment 4 bases; nucleotides outside the gene matches: 13. Germline loops: CDR1 SGHNT, CDR2 YYREEE (reference sequence). CDR3 residues: CASSPGTTSGGYNEQFF. CDR3 DNA sequence: TGTGCCAGCAGCCCCGGGACCACGAGCGGGGGATACAATGAGCAGTTCTTC.

This clonotype was detected only a few times. The genes are TRBV7-9 and TRBJ2-1, with no clear D. The CDR3 consists of 12 residues. Trimming took 2 bases from V and 14 from J, leaving 13 bases between them. Per the germline V gene, CDR1 is SEHNR and CDR2 is FQNEAQ (reference sequence). CDR3 residues: CASSLSVSEEFF. The CDR3 nucleotides read TGTGCCAGCAGCTTATCAGTTTCCGAGGAGTTCTTC. The entire variable domain, with the rest obtained from reference TRBV7-9 and TRBJ2-1, is as follows: DTGVSQNPRHKITKRGQNVTFRCDPISEHNRLYWYRQTLGQGPEFLTYFQNEAQLEKSRLLSDRFSAERPKGSFSTLEIQRTEQGDSAMYLCASSLSVSEEFFGPGTRLTVL.

As to this clonotype: A single base separates this from a much larger clone, so it may be a read error. The V call is TRBV6-6, the J call TRBJ2-7, with 7 nucleotides matching TRBD1. The CDR3 has 14 amino acids. In germline, CDR1 is MNHNY, CDR2 SVGAGI (reference sequence). J gave up 9 bases and V 7 bases, and 15 bases lay outside the gene matches. CDR3: CASNPQGMPLGQYF. The CDR3 DNA reads as TGTGCCAGCAATCCACAGGGGATGCCTCTCGGGCAGTACTTC.

The chain couples TRBV7-9 to TRBJ2-1; TRBD2 matches 8 bases. The V gene's germline CDR1 is SEHNR and CDR2 FQNEAQ (reference sequence). J lost 4 bases, V lost 6 bases, and 5 bases had no gene match. This CDR3 comprises 14 residues. The CDR3 here is CASRQAGEYNEQFF. The CDR3, as DNA: TGTGCCAGCAGACAAGCGGGAGAGTACAATGAGCAGTTCTTC.

In the case of this clonotype: At one boundary the junction diverges from the germline segment, which might be a read error. The chain carries TRBV28 and TRBJ1-1; D unresolved. The CDR3 sequence is 11 residues long. In germline, CDR1 is MDHEN, CDR2 SYDVKM. CDR3 residues: CASLGNTGAFF. In DNA, the CDR3 is TGTGCCAGCCTGGGGAACACTGGAGCTTTCTTT.

About this clonotype itself: A read error may explain this, as a much larger clone is one base away. This rearrangement joins TRBV12-3 or TRBV12-4 to TRBJ1-1; maybe TRBD1 (5 bases). The CDR3 has 14 amino acids. The CDR3 here is CARSLRGLNTEAFF. DNA of the CDR3: TGTGCCAGGAGTTTAAGGGGATTGAACACTGAAGCTTTCTTT.

This clonotype came up once. The chain uses TRBV7-9 and TRBJ2-7, with TRBD1 matching over 8 bases. The CDR3 sequence is 15 residues long. The V segment lost 5 bases and the J segment 3 bases; nucleotides outside the gene matches: 9. Germline CDR1 and CDR2: SEHNR and FQNEAQ (reference sequence). The CDR3 DNA follows: TGTGCCAGCAGCCAATGGGACAGGTCCTTCTACGAGCAGTACTTC. Its protein is CASSQWDRSFYEQYF.

The V gene is TRBV20-1, the J gene TRBJ1-2; the match to TRBD1 covers 8 bases. V was pared by 0 bases and J by 8 bases, with 11 bases of the junction left unmatched. Germline CDR1 reads DFQATT; CDR2 reads SNEGSKA (reference sequence). The CDR3 contains 15 residues. The chain's CDR3 is CSARERRTGHRGYTF. For the CDR3, the DNA is TGCAGTGCTAGAGAACGGAGGACAGGGCATCGAGGCTACACCTTC.

This sequence joins TRBV6-5 and TRBJ2-1; 8 bases are a match to TRBD2. The CDR3 contains 15 residues. Per germline, CDR1 MNHEY and CDR2 SVGAGI. Trimming removed 6 bases from V and 7 bases from J; junction bases left unmatched: 11. Here the CDR3 DNA reads TGTGCCAGCAGGCGTCCGGGAGGGTCAAAAAATGAGCAGTTCTTC. As protein: CASRRPGGSKNEQFF.

V is TRBV12-5 and J is TRBJ2-3; possibly TRBD2 for D (5 bases). Trimming shortened V by 8 bases and J by 1 base, and 19 bases separated the two germline ends. The germline V gene encodes CDR1 LGHNT and CDR2 FRNRAP. The CDR3 is made up of 16 amino acids. The DNA for the CDR3 is TGTGCTAGTAGTTCGAGTCGGGGTTGGGGCACAGATACGCAGTATTTT. This encodes CASSSSRGWGTDTQYF.

The rearrangement links TRBV11-1 to TRBJ2-1; 7 bases are shared with TRBD2. The CDR3 totals 15 residues. Trimming removed 10 bases from V and 4 bases from J; junction bases left unmatched: 13. The germline gives CDR1 SGHAT, CDR2 FQDESV (reference sequence). CDR3 protein: CANGFSAGAYNEQFF. CDR3 DNA sequence: TGTGCCAACGGCTTTTCGGCGGGAGCATACAATGAGCAGTTCTTC.

The sample holds a few counts of this clonotype. This chain joins TRBV28 and TRBJ2-7, with 7 bases that match TRBD1. With 7 bases clipped from V and 5 bases from J, the junction kept 11 bases outside the gene matches. CDR3 length equals 14 residues. Germline-derived CDR1 and CDR2 are MDHEN and SYDVKM. DNA of the CDR3: TGTGCCAGCACCCCCTTGGCAGGGGGAGACGAGCAGTACTTC. Its protein product is CASTPLAGGDEQYF.

This clonotype has a single count. CDR3 nucleotide sequence: TGTGCCAGTAAGGTAGAGAGTGGATCAGCCCAGCATTTT. Residues: CASKVESGSAQHF. The gene calls are TRBV19 and TRBJ1-5; no clear D gene. The CDR3 runs to 13 residues. V was clipped by 7 bases and J by 11 bases, with 18 bases between them. CDR1 is LNHDA, CDR2 SQIVND, per germline (reference sequence).

Turning to this clonotype: The junction shows a germline mismatch at one end, possibly a read error. The rearrangement joins TRBV12-3 or TRBV12-4 to TRBJ2-7; 9 positions match TRBD2. CDR3 length: 15 residues. The CDR3 DNA follows: TGTGCCAGCAGCTACACTAGCGGGCCTTCCTACGAGCAGTATTTC. Encoded protein: CASSYTSGPSYEQYF.

Concerning this clonotype itself: One end of the junction does not line up with germline, which may come from a read error. For the CDR3, the DNA is TGTGCCAGCAGTGATCAGGCGGGGGAAATCGATGAGCTGTTCTTC. This sequence encodes CASSDQAGEIDELFF. This chain connects TRBV6-1 to TRBJ2-1; 7 nucleotides align to TRBD2. CDR1 is MNHNS, CDR2 SASEGT, per germline. CDR3 length: 15 amino acids.

This clonotype was counted only a few times. The chain joins TRBV12-3 or TRBV12-4 to TRBJ1-2; 7 nucleotides line up with TRBD1. J was trimmed by 8 bases and V by 7 bases; bases with no gene match: 13. The CDR3 is 14 residues long. The CDR3 DNA reads as TGTGCCAGCACCGGAACCGGGACAGCAAGGGGCTACACCTTC. Translated, it gives CASTGTGTARGYTF.